The rows below give T cell receptor beta chains drawn from one sample of a study of cytomegalovirus exposure and HLA in healthy donors. This table comes from immunoSEQ multiplex PCR, and its TCRdb copy is limited to in-frame clones, with some not included. The data contain some 120,000 clones, more than 15% of them seen just once; the ten biggest clones take up 2.9%. Sequenced material: PBMCs. The receptors originated from a female donor in good health and CMV-seropositive. Each CDR3 is given with its conserved first and last residue. The order of the fields is clone size, J gene, V gene, D gene, CDR3 protein, CDR3 DNA. The D gene is left open where the match is weak. Where a row states a size, it is once, few, many or the class of an expanded clone; other rows omit it.

few,TRBJ2-1,TRBV7-9,TRBD2,CASSPLIYLAGKPAEQFF,TGTGCCAGCAGCCCCCTTATATACCTAGCGGGGAAACCAGCTGAGCAGTTCTTC
few,TRBJ2-1,TRBV11-2,NA,CASSPRGGSMGNEQFF,TGTGCCAGCAGCCCCCGTGGAGGGTCCATGGGCAATGAGCAGTTCTTC
few,TRBJ1-4,TRBV6-1,TRBD1,CASSRDREEKLFF,TGTGCCAGCAGTAGGGACAGGGAAGAAAAACTGTTTTTT
few,TRBJ2-7,TRBV5-4,TRBD2,CASSSPGGVYEQYF,TGTGCCAGCAGCTCGCCGGGAGGGGTCTACGAGCAGTACTTC
NA,TRBJ1-5,TRBV18,NA,CASSPVDSNQPQHF,TGTGCCAGCTCACCAGTAGATAGCAATCAGCCCCAGCATTTT
few,TRBJ1-1,TRBV7-2,NA,CASSISTANTEAFF,TGTGCCAGCAGCATTAGTACTGCGAACACTGAAGCTTTCTTT
NA,TRBJ1-5,TRBV6-1,NA,CASRSSQYQPQHF,TGTGCCAGCAGATCATCCCAATATCAGCCCCAGCATTTT
NA,TRBJ1-1,TRBV5-1,TRBD1,CASSLGPDRPNTEAFF,TGCGCCAGCAGCTTGGGACCGGACAGGCCGAACACTGAAGCTTTCTTT
few,TRBJ2-3,TRBV7-3,TRBD1,CASSPGTGKGDTQYF,TGTGCCAGCAGCCCCGGGACAGGGAAGGGAGATACGCAGTATTTT
NA,TRBJ2-1,TRBV27,TRBD2,CASSQVPGLVFYNEQFF,TGTGCCAGCAGCCAAGTGCCGGGACTAGTGTTCTACAATGAGCAGTTCTTC
few,TRBJ2-3,TRBV19,NA,CASSIDGRGTDTQYF,TGTGCCAGTAGTATTGACGGGAGAGGCACAGATACGCAGTATTTT
NA,TRBJ2-1,TRBV4-3,TRBD2,CASSQDIPASGNEQFF,TGCGCCAGCAGCCAAGATATACCGGCTAGCGGAAATGAGCAGTTCTTC
NA,TRBJ2-1,TRBV7-9,TRBD2,CASSSSGGAYEQFF,TGTGCCAGCAGCTCCAGCGGGGGGGCCTATGAGCAGTTCTTC
once,TRBJ2-3,TRBV5-4,TRBD2,CASSPTGSGGVTDTQYF,TGTGCCAGCAGCCCTACGGGGAGCGGGGGAGTAACAGATACGCAGTATTTT
few,TRBJ1-2,TRBV2,NA,CASSVYSYGYTF,TGTGCCAGCAGTGTATACAGCTATGGCTACACCTTC
few,TRBJ1-2,TRBV10-2,NA,CASSADSYGYTF,TGCGCCAGCAGTGCAGACAGCTATGGCTACACCTTC
few,TRBJ1-2,TRBV19,NA,CASSIFSTANYGYTF,TGTGCCAGTAGTATCTTTTCTACAGCTAACTATGGCTACACCTTC
many,TRBJ2-3,TRBV6-5,NA,CASSYRGGTQYF,TGTGCCAGCAGTTACAGGGGGGGTACGCAGTATTTT
NA,TRBJ2-7,TRBV7-9,NA,CASSQGSYEQYF,TGTGCCAGCAGTCAGGGGAGTTACGAGCAGTACTTC
once,TRBJ1-4,TRBV28,NA,CASSLVGPDEKLFF,TGTGCCAGCAGTTTAGTGGGGCCGGATGAAAAACTGTTTTTT
NA,TRBJ1-4,TRBV10-3,TRBD1,CAISDQGDPFEKLFF,TGTGCCATCAGTGACCAGGGGGACCCCTTTGAAAAACTGTTTTTT
NA,TRBJ1-2,TRBV27,NA,CASSFSGYGGYTF,TGTGCCAGCAGTTTTTCGGGTTACGGGGGCTACACCTTC
NA,TRBJ1-2,TRBV7-2,TRBD1,CASSGAGGTYGYTF,TGTGCCAGCAGCGGGGCAGGGGGAACCTATGGCTACACCTTC
NA,TRBJ2-3,TRBV10-3,NA,CAISSGNTDTQYF,TGTGCCATCTCTTCAGGGAACACAGATACGCAGTATTTT
few,TRBJ2-7,TRBV9,NA,CASSVYESGEQYF,TGTGCCAGCAGCGTGTACGAGTCGGGCGAGCAGTACTTC
NA,TRBJ2-2,TRBV15,NA,CATSSTGFNGELFF,TGTGCCACCAGCAGTACGGGGTTTAACGGGGAGCTGTTTTTT
NA,TRBJ1-1,TRBV18,TRBD1,CASSQGQGAITEAFF,TGTGCCAGCTCACAGGGACAGGGGGCAATCACTGAAGCTTTCTTT
few,TRBJ2-2,TRBV7-8,NA,CASSPHAGPNTGELFF,TGTGCCAGCAGCCCCCACGCGGGGCCGAACACCGGGGAGCTGTTTTTT
NA,TRBJ2-7,TRBV5-1,NA,CASSLDSLDEQYF,TGCGCCAGCAGCTTGGACTCCTTAGACGAGCAGTACTTC
NA,TRBJ2-1,TRBV6-5,NA,CASRGALNEQFF,TGTGCCAGTCGCGGCGCCCTTAATGAGCAGTTCTTC
few,TRBJ2-5,TRBV4-3,TRBD2,CASSQRWRGGDSPETQYF,TGCGCCAGCAGCCAAAGGTGGCGGGGGGGCGATTCTCCGGAGACCCAGTACTTC
few,TRBJ2-1,TRBV5-1,NA,CASSPDSRYNNEQFF,TGCGCCAGCAGCCCCGACTCAAGATATAACAATGAGCAGTTCTTC
NA,TRBJ1-1,TRBV2,NA,CASSPTGNTEAFF,TGTGCCAGCAGTCCTACAGGTAACACTGAAGCTTTCTTT
once,TRBJ2-3,TRBV4-2,NA,CASSQDVGGDTQYF,TGTGCCAGCAGCCAAGATGTGGGGGGAGATACGCAGTATTTT
NA,TRBJ2-7,TRBV2,TRBD1,CASSLGQDAYEQYF,TGTGCCAGCAGCCTTGGACAGGATGCCTACGAGCAGTACTTC
NA,TRBJ2-7,TRBV4-3,NA,CASSQVPGTYEQYF,TGCGCCAGCAGCCAAGTTCCGGGTACCTACGAGCAGTACTTC
NA,TRBJ2-6,TRBV7-9,TRBD2,CASSHGLAGPSGANVLTF,TGTGCCAGCAGTCATGGACTAGCGGGTCCCTCTGGGGCCAACGTCCTGACTTTC
NA,TRBJ1-5,TRBV27,TRBD1,CASRTGGNQPQHF,TGTGCCAGCAGGACAGGGGGCAATCAGCCCCAGCATTTT
few,TRBJ1-5,TRBV7-2,TRBD1,CASSLDLQGSDQPQHF,TGTGCCAGCAGCTTAGACCTACAGGGGTCGGATCAGCCCCAGCATTTT
few,TRBJ2-7,TRBV19,NA,CASSRSGSGYEQYF,TGTGCCAGTAGTAGATCAGGGTCGGGTTACGAGCAGTACTTC
few,TRBJ1-2,TRBV2,NA,CASVGTNYGYTF,TGTGCCAGCGTGGGCACGAACTATGGCTACACCTTC
few,TRBJ2-3,TRBV30,NA,CAWSVGTGSRDTQYF,TGTGCCTGGAGTGTAGGAACGGGGTCTCGGGATACGCAGTATTTT
few,TRBJ2-1,TRBV7-9,NA,CASSLGEWVLPNEQFF,TGTGCCAGCAGCTTAGGGGAGTGGGTCCTCCCCAATGAGCAGTTCTTC
NA,TRBJ1-1,TRBV7-9,NA,CASSHAGGTEAFF,TGTGCCAGCAGCCACGCCGGGGGAACTGAAGCTTTCTTT
few,TRBJ1-2,TRBV7-9,NA,CASSPSRTGYGYTF,TGTGCCAGCAGCCCCAGCCGCACAGGGTATGGCTACACCTTC
few,TRBJ2-3,TRBV7-3,NA,CASSSLSTDTQYF,TGTGCCAGCAGCTCCCTTAGCACAGATACGCAGTATTTT
NA,TRBJ2-5,TRBV5-1,NA,CASSLGQGQETQYF,TGCGCCAGCAGCCTTGGTCAGGGCCAAGAGACCCAGTACTTC
NA,TRBJ2-7,TRBV7-2,NA,CASSSLPYEQYF,TGTGCCAGCAGCTCCCTACCCTACGAGCAGTACTTC
few,TRBJ2-7,TRBV6-1,TRBD2,CAPGTSGNYEQYF,TGTGCCCCCGGGACTAGCGGGAACTACGAGCAGTACTTC
NA,TRBJ2-5,TRBV7-9,NA,CASSPLASGETQYF,TGTGCCAGCAGCCCCTTAGCATCAGGGGAGACCCAGTACTTC
NA,TRBJ2-7,TRBV30,NA,CAWTRDTVGYEQYF,TGTGCCTGGACGAGGGACACGGTTGGTTACGAGCAGTACTTC
NA,TRBJ1-5,TRBV19,TRBD1,CASSGTGGLQPQHF,TGTGCCAGTTCCGGGACAGGGGGACTTCAGCCCCAGCATTTT
NA,TRBJ1-2,TRBV18,NA,CASSPRSAGTSISAYGYTF,TGTGCCAGCTCACCACGCAGTGCGGGAACCTCTATTTCGGCCTATGGCTACACCTTC
NA,TRBJ1-2,TRBV30,NA,CAWSAAGNYPNYGYTF,TGTGCCTGGAGTGCTGCCGGGAACTACCCTAACTATGGCTACACCTTC
few,TRBJ2-7,TRBV30,NA,CAWTGVGGFYEQYF,TGTGCCTGGACCGGTGTAGGAGGTTTCTACGAGCAGTACTTC
few,TRBJ1-1,TRBV30,NA,CAWSVSAQGDTEAFF,TGTGCCTGGAGTGTATCCGCACAGGGTGACACTGAAGCTTTCTTT
NA,TRBJ1-1,TRBV18,NA,CASSPGRGGLEAFF,TGTGCCAGCTCACCCGGCAGGGGCGGTTTGGAAGCTTTCTTT
NA,TRBJ2-7,TRBV5-1,TRBD1,CASSLAPGQGLYEQYF,TGCGCCAGCAGCTTGGCACCGGGACAGGGATTGTACGAGCAGTACTTC
NA,TRBJ2-1,TRBV30,TRBD1,CAWNRGQIDEQFF,TGTGCCTGGAACAGGGGGCAGATAGATGAGCAGTTCTTC
once,TRBJ2-1,TRBV5-1,TRBD2,CASSLDSGEYNEQFF,TGCGCCAGCAGCTTGGATAGCGGGGAATACAATGAGCAGTTCTTC